The sequence of this T cell receptor beta chain was determined in a study of cytomegalovirus exposure and HLA in healthy donors. There were likely unrecorded immune exposures, though donors were nominally healthy when sampled. V shed 3 bases and J 5 bases; nucleotides not matched to a gene: 6. The germline gives CDR1 SGHRS, CDR2 YFSETQ. This CDR3 comprises 14 residues. The PCR used 60 Vbeta and 13 Jbeta primers. Using immunoSEQ multiplex PCR, the repertoire was profiled, and TCRdb retains in-frame clones only, with some absent. The sample gives about 93,000 clones, roughly 63% of which show up once; 5.9% is in the top ten.

This sequence originates from a boy between 10 and 17 years old in good health and CMV-seropositive. V gene TRBV5-1 combines with J gene TRBJ1-1, with 8 bases identical to TRBD1. The sample taken for sequencing was PBMCs. Here the CDR3 DNA reads TGCGCCAGCAGCTACCTGGACAGGGAAACTGAAGCTTTCTTT. This encodes CASSYLDRETEAFF.